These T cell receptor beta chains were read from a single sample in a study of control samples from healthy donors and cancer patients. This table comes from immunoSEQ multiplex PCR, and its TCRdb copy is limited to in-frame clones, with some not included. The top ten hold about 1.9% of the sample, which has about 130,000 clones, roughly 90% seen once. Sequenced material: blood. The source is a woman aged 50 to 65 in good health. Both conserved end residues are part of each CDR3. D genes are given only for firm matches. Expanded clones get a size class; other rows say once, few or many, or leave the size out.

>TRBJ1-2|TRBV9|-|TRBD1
CASSGYRGKGYGYTF
TGTGCCAGCAGCGGCTACAGGGGGAAAGGCTATGGCTACACCTTC
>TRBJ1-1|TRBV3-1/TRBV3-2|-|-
CASSVQGNTEAFF
TGTGCCAGCAGCGTACAGGGGAACACTGAAGCTTTCTTT
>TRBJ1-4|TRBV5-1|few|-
CASSLGGSATNEKLFF
TGCGCCAGCAGCTTGGGGGGTAGTGCAACTAATGAAAAACTGTTTTTT
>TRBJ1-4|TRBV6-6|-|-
CASSGTDTNEKLFF
TGTGCCAGCAGTGGGACGGATACTAATGAAAAACTGTTTTTT
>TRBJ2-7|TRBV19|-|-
CASSSGTGTGTSEQYF
TGTGCCAGTAGTAGCGGAACCGGGACAGGGACTAGCGAGCAGTACTTC
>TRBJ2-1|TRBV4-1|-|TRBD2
CASSQGLAGGPNNEQFF
TGCGCCAGCAGCCAAGGGCTAGCGGGAGGGCCAAACAATGAGCAGTTCTTC
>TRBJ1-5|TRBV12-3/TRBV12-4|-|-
CASSQIASGPQHF
TGTGCCAGCAGTCAAATCGCCTCGGGGCCCCAGCATTTT
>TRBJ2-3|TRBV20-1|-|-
CSASPGSAQYF
TGCAGTGCCTCTCCCGGGTCGGCGCAGTATTTT
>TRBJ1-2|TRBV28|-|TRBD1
CASSSQGRRLYGYTF
TGTGCCAGCAGTTCACAGGGGCGACGGTTATATGGCTACACCTTC
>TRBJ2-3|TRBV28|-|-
CASSPPVRDTQYF
TGTGCCAGCAGTCCCCCCGTCAGGGATACGCAGTATTTT
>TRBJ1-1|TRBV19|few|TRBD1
CASSIRQGMLNTEAFF
TGTGCCAGTAGTATCCGACAGGGCATGTTGAACACTGAAGCTTTCTTT
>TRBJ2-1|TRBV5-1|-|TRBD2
CASSLPRTSSYEQFF
TGCGCCAGCAGCTTGCCGCGGACTAGTAGCTATGAGCAGTTCTTC
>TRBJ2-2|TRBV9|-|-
CASSVVGGGTGELFF
TGTGCCAGCAGCGTAGTAGGGGGAGGCACCGGGGAGCTGTTTTTT
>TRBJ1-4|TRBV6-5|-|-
CASMSPRAKLFF
TGTGCCAGCATGTCCCCCCGGGCAAAACTGTTTTTT
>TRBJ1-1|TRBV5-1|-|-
CASSLGRNTEAFF
TGCGCCAGCAGCTTAGGTAGGAACACTGAAGCTTTCTTT
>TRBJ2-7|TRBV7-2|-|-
CASSLAVATEQYF
TGTGCCAGCAGCTTAGCAGTAGCAACCGAGCAGTACTTC
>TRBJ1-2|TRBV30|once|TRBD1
CAWGRGMNYGYTF
TGTGCCTGGGGCAGGGGGATGAACTATGGCTACACCTTC
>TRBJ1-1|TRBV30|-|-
CAWSVQRNTEAFF
TGTGCCTGGAGTGTACAGAGGAACACTGAAGCTTTCTTT
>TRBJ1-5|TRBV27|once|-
CASSLRRGSNQPQHF
TGTGCCAGCAGTTTACGGCGGGGTAGCAATCAGCCCCAGCATTTT
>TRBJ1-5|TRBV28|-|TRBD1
CASSFRGPDQPQHF
TGTGCCAGCAGCTTCAGGGGGCCCGATCAGCCCCAGCATTTT
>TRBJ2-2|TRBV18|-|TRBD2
CASSRTGPPGLELLRNTGELFF
TGTGCCAGCTCAAGAACTGGACCGCCGGGACTAGAGTTACTCCGGAACACCGGGGAGCTGTTTTTT
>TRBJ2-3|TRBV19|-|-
CASSIDLPGTSTDTQYF
TGTGCCAGTAGTATAGATCTGCCGGGTACTAGCACAGATACGCAGTATTTT
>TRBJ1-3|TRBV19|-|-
CASKGRSSGNTIYF
TGTGCCAGTAAGGGGAGAAGCTCTGGAAACACCATATATTTT
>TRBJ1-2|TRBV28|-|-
CASMGQTNYGYTF
TGTGCCAGCATGGGGCAGACTAACTATGGCTACACCTTC
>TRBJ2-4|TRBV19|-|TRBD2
CASSSSGGAKNIQYF
TGTGCCAGTAGTTCCTCGGGGGGAGCCAAAAACATTCAGTACTTC
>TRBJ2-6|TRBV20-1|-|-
CSASLRRESGANVLTF
TGCAGTGCTAGTCTCCGTAGGGAGTCTGGGGCCAACGTCCTGACTTTC
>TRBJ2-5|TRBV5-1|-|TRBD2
CASRPGTSGSGQETQYF
TGCGCCAGCAGACCCGGGACTAGCGGGAGTGGCCAAGAGACCCAGTACTTC
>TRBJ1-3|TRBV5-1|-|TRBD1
CASSRRDSPTSSGNTIYF
TGCGCCAGCAGCCGACGGGACAGCCCTACCTCCTCTGGAAACACCATATATTTT
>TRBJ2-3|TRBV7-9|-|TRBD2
CASSRGGAGATDTQYF
TGTGCCAGCAGCCGGGGCGGGGCGGGAGCCACAGATACGCAGTATTTT
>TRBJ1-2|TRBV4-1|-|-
CASSQDISGDYGYTF
TGCGCCAGCAGCCAAGATATATCCGGGGACTATGGCTACACCTTC
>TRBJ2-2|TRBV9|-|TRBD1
CASSVGTGTNTGELFF
TGTGCCAGCAGCGTCGGGACAGGGACGAACACCGGGGAGCTGTTTTTT
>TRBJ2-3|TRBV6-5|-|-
CASNVDSTDTQYF
TGTGCCAGCAACGTGGACAGCACAGATACGCAGTATTTT
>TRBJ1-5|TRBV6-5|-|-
CASAGQYNQPQHF
TGTGCCAGCGCCGGACAGTACAATCAGCCCCAGCATTTT
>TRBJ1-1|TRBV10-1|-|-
CASQKGGQTNTEAFF
TGCGCCAGCCAAAAAGGAGGACAGACGAACACTGAAGCTTTCTTT
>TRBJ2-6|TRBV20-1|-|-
CSASRQLTGANVLTF
TGCAGTGCTAGTAGACAGCTGACCGGGGCCAACGTCCTGACTTTC
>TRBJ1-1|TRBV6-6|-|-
CASSYSAGMAEAFF
TGTGCCAGCAGTTACTCAGCAGGGATGGCTGAAGCTTTCTTT
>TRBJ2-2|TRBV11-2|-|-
CASSHGGGARNTGELFF
TGTGCCAGCAGCCATGGGGGTGGGGCCCGAAACACCGGGGAGCTGTTTTTT
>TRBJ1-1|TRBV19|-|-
CARRDTEAFF
TGTGCCAGGCGGGACACTGAAGCTTTCTTT
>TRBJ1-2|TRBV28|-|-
CASTPQVDGYTF
TGTGCCAGCACCCCTCAGGTGGATGGCTACACCTTC
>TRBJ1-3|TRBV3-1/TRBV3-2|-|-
CASSQGGSARSSGNTIYF
TGTGCCAGCAGCCAAGGGGGGTCCGCGCGAAGCTCTGGAAACACCATATATTTT
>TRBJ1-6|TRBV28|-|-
CASSLLGRTYNSPLHF
TGTGCCAGCAGTTTATTGGGTCGGACATATAATTCACCCCTCCACTTT
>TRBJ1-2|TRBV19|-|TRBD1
CASSMGTTGTYGYTF
TGTGCCAGTAGCATGGGAACGACAGGGACCTATGGCTACACCTTC
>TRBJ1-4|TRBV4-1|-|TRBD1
CASSQEGTGGEKLFF
TGCGCCAGCAGCCAAGAAGGGACAGGCGGTGAAAAACTGTTTTTT
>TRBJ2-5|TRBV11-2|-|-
CASSLKHTRSETQYF
TGTGCCAGCAGCTTAAAGCACACCAGATCAGAGACCCAGTACTTC
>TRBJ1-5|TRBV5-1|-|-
CASSAGAMGGSSNQPQHF
TGCGCCAGCAGCGCCGGGGCCATGGGGGGTAGTAGCAATCAGCCCCAGCATTTT
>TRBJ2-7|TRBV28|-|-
CASSLLWPSETYEQYF
TGTGCCAGCAGTTTATTGTGGCCTAGCGAGACCTACGAGCAGTACTTC
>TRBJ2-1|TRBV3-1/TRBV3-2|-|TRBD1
CASSPTGFDEQFF
TGTGCCAGCAGCCCGACAGGGTTCGATGAGCAGTTCTTC
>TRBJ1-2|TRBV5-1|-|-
CASSSQSTNYGYTF
TGCGCCAGCAGCTCCCAGAGCACTAACTATGGCTACACCTTC
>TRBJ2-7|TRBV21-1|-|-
CASSKGGGSSEQYF
TGTGCCAGCAGCAAAGGGGGAGGTTCGAGCGAGCAGTACTTC
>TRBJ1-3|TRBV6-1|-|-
CASSEASLRGAGNTIYF
TGTGCCAGCAGTGAAGCGAGTCTCCGAGGGGCTGGAAACACCATATATTTT